Below are 13 T cell receptor beta chains sequenced from a single sample in a study of blood T cell repertoires in COVID-19. Clones were read by immunoSEQ multiplex PCR, and TCRdb kept only the in-frame ones, dropping some. This sample has 250,000 to 350,000 clones, with roughly 90% found just once. Material for sequencing was peripheral blood. Every receptor here comes from a woman in her sixties or seventies with acute or convalescent COVID-19.

This chain joins TRBV7-2 and TRBJ2-7, with D unclear. The germline V and J ends were trimmed by 5 bases and 4 bases, with 12 bases remaining between them. Germline V CDR1 and CDR2: SGHTA, FQGNSA. The CDR3 has 13 residues. The CDR3 DNA follows: TGTGCCAGCAGCCCCCCAAACGAGTACGAGCAGTACTTC. Its protein is CASSPPNEYEQYF.

The chain is built from TRBV4-1 and TRBJ2-1, with D possibly being TRBD2 (6 bases). Germline lookup yields CDR1 MGHRA and CDR2 YSYEKL. The CDR3 length is 17 residues. V lost 0 bases and J lost 4, with 16 bases in between. In nucleotides, the CDR3 is TGCGCCAGCAGCCAAGAGAAACGAGCTAGCGAATACAATGAGCAGTTCTTC. It encodes CASSQEKRASEYNEQFF.

The chain carries TRBV28 and TRBJ1-4; 8 nucleotides agree with TRBD1. With 6 bases clipped from V and 6 bases from J, the junction kept 9 bases outside the gene matches. Germline V gene sequence: CDR1 MDHEN, CDR2 SYDVKM. The CDR3 loop spans 15 amino acids. The CDR3 nucleotides are TGTGCCAGCAGGTCAGGGGGCGCAGATGATGAAAAACTGTTTTTT. Translated: CASRSGGADDEKLFF.

Only one count was recorded for this clone. J is TRBJ1-2 and V is TRBV28; TRBD1 is a possible D gene (5 bases). The CDR3 spans 13 residues. Germline CDR1 and CDR2: MDHEN and SYDVKM. Trimming shortened V by 6 bases and J by 3 bases, and 11 bases separated the two germline ends. In DNA form, the CDR3 reads TGTGCCAGCAGGTCCAGGGACTACTATGGCTACACCTTC. This sequence encodes CASRSRDYYGYTF.

The CDR3: CASSQMGRGTEAFF. The CDR3 coding sequence is TGTGCCAGCAGCCAAATGGGGAGGGGAACTGAAGCTTTCTTT. V gene TRBV3-1 (or the pseudogene TRBV3-2) combines with J gene TRBJ1-1, with D perhaps matching TRBD1 (5 bases). The CDR3 consists of 14 residues. Germline CDR1 and CDR2: LGHDT and YNNKEL (reference sequence). The V end was cut by 2 bases, the J end by 5 bases, with 12 bases between.

The rearrangement uses TRBV30 and TRBJ1-3; perhaps TRBD1 as D (6 bases). Trimming removed 4 bases at V and 5 bases at J, with 15 bases between. CDR1 is GTSNPN and CDR2 is SVGIG in the germline V gene (reference sequence). The CDR3 is 14 amino acids. This chain's CDR3 is CAWTPGAWRNTIYF. The CDR3 coding sequence is TGTGCCTGGACCCCAGGGGCTTGGAGAAACACCATATATTTT.

CDR3 amino acids: CASSLAIAGGGTQYF. The CDR3, as DNA: TGTGCCAGCAGCTTAGCCATAGCGGGAGGTGGTACGCAGTATTTT. The rearrangement joins TRBV7-2 to TRBJ2-3; 10 bases match TRBD2. The V gene's germline CDR1 is SGHTA and CDR2 FQGNSA. The CDR3 sequence is 15 residues long. With V trimmed by 0 bases and J by 8 bases, 5 bases remained unmatched.

The chain combines TRBV15 with TRBJ2-7, with 7 bases matching TRBD1. Looked up from germline, CDR1 is LNHNV and CDR2 is YYDKDF (reference sequence). This CDR3 comprises 14 residues. The V segment lost 5 bases and the J segment 3 bases; nucleotides outside the gene matches: 7. The CDR3 here is CATSVHRDSYEQYF. DNA of the CDR3: TGTGCCACCAGCGTACACCGGGACAGCTACGAGCAGTACTTC.

As DNA, the CDR3 is TGTGCCACCAGCAGAGACTCTTATCAGCCCCAGCATTTT. Amino acids: CATSRDSYQPQHF. The chain combines TRBV15 with TRBJ1-5; D unclear. Trimming removed 0 bases from V and 5 bases from J, with 5 bases in between. From germline, CDR1 is LNHNV and CDR2 YYDKDF (reference sequence). This CDR3 contains 13 residues.

The chain uses TRBV19 and TRBJ2-3, with D perhaps TRBD1 (6 bases). The germline V gene has CDR1 LNHDA and CDR2 SQIVND (reference sequence). The V gene lost 8 bases and the J gene lost 0 bases, with 9 bases spanning the gap. The CDR3 sequence is 13 residues long. Written as DNA, the CDR3 is TGTGCCAGTGGACAGTTTAGCACAGATACGCAGTATTTT. This sequence encodes CASGQFSTDTQYF.

This chain links TRBV30 with TRBJ1-6; possibly TRBD1 for D (5 bases). The CDR3 has 14 residues. The germline gives CDR1 GTSNPN, CDR2 SVGIG (reference sequence). The CDR3 is CAHGRQGRNSPLHF. In nucleotides, the CDR3 is TGTGCACATGGGCGGCAGGGTCGGAATTCACCCCTCCACTTT.

The chain is built from TRBV7-3 and TRBJ2-5; TRBD1 matches 8 bases. V gave up 6 bases and J gave up 1 base; unmatched junction bases: 4. The CDR3 covers 14 residues. Germline V CDR1 and CDR2: SGHTA, FQGTGA. The CDR3 DNA follows: TGTGCCAGCAGAACCACAGGGGGCCAAGAGACCCAGTACTTC. Translating it yields CASRTTGGQETQYF.

This sequence joins TRBV21-1 and TRBJ2-1; the table calls TRBD2, which could not be checked here. TRBV21-1 is a pseudogene segment. This CDR3 is built from 15 residues. The DNA for the CDR3 is TGTGCCAGCAGCAAAGCCGGGGGAGATTTCGATGAGCAGTTCTTC. Residues: CASSKAGGDFDEQFF.